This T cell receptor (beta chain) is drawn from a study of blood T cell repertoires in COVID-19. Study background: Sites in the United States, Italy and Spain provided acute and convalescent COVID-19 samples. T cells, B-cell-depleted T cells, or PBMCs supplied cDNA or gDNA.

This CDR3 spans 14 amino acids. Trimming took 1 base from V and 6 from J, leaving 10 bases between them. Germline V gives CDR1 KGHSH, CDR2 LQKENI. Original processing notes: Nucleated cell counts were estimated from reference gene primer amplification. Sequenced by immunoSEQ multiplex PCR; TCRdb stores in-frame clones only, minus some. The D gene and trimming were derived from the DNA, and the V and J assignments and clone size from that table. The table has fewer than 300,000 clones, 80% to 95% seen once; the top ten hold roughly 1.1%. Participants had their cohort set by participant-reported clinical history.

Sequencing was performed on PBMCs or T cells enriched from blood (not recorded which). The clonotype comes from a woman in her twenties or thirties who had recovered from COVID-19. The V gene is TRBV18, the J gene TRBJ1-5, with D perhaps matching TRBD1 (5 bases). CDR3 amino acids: CASSPLQGVQPQHF. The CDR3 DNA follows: TGTGCCAGCTCACCACTGCAGGGCGTTCAGCCCCAGCATTTT.